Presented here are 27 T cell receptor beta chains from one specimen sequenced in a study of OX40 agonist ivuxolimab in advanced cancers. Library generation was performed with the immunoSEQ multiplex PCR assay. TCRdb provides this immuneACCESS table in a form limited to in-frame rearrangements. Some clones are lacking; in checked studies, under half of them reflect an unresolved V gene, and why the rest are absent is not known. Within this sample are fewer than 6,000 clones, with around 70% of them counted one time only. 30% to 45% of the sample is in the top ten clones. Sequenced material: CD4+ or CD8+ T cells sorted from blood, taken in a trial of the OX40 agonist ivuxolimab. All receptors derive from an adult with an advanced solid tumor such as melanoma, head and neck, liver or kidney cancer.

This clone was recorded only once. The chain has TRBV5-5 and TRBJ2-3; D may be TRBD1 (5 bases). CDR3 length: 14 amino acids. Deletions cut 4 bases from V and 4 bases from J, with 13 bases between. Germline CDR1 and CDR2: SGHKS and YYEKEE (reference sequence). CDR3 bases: TGTGCCAGCAGCCCCGGGTGGGGCGCAGATACGCAGTATTTT. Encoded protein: CASSPGWGADTQYF.

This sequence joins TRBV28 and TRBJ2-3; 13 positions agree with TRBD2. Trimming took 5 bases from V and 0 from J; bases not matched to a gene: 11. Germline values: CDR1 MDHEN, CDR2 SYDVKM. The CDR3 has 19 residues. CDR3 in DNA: TGTGCCAGCAGTACGATAACTGGACTAGCGGGAGTTAGCACAGATACGCAGTATTTT. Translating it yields CASSTITGLAGVSTDTQYF.

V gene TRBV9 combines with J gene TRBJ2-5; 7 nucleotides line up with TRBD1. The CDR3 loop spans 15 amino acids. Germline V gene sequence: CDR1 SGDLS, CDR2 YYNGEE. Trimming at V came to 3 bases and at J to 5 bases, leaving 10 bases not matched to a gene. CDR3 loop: CASSAQPTGSETQYF. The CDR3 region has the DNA TGTGCCAGCAGCGCTCAACCGACAGGGAGTGAGACCCAGTACTTC.

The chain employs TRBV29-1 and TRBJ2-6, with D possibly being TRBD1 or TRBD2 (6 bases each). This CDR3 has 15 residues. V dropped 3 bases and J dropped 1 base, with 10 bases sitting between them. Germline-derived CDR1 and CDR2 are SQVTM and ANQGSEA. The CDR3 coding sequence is TGCAGCGTTGAGCTAGGGGGGTCTGGGGCCAACGTCCTGACTTTC. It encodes CSVELGGSGANVLTF.

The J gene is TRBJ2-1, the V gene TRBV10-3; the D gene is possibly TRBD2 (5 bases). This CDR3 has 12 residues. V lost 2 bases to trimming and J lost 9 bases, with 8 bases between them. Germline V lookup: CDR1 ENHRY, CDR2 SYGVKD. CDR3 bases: TGTGCCATCAGTGAGCTCAGCGGTGAGCAGTTCTTC. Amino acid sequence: CAISELSGEQFF.

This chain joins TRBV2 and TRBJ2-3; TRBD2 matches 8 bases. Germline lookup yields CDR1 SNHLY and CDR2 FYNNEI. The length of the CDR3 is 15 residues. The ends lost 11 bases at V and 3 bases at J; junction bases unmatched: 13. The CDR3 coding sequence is TGTGCCGGAAGTAAATGGCGGGAGGAAACAGATACGCAGTATTTT. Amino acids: CAGSKWREETDTQYF.

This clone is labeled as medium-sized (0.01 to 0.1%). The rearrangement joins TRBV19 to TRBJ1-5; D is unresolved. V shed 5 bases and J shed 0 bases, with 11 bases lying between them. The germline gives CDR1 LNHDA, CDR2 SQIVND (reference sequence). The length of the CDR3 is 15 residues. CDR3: CASSGTYNSNQPQHF. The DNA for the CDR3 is TGTGCCAGTAGTGGCACCTACAATAGCAATCAGCCCCAGCATTTT.

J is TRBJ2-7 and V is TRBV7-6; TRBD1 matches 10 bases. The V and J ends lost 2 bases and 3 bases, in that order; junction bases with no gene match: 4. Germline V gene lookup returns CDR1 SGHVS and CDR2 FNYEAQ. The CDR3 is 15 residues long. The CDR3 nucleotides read TGTGCCAGCAGCTTAACGGGACAGGGGAACTACGAGCAGTACTTC. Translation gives CASSLTGQGNYEQYF.

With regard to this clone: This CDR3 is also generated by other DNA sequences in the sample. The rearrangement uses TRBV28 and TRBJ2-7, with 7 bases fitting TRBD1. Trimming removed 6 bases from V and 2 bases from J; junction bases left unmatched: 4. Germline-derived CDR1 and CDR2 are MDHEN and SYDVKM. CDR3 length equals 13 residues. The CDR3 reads CASSYRGPYEQYF. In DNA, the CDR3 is TGTGCCAGCAGCTACAGGGGACCCTACGAGCAGTACTTC.

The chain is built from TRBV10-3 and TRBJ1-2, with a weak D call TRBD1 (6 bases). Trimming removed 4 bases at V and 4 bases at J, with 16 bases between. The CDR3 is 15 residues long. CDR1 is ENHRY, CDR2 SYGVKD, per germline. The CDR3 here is CAISGWGTTSYGYTF. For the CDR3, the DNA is TGTGCCATCAGTGGTTGGGGGACAACATCCTATGGCTACACCTTC.

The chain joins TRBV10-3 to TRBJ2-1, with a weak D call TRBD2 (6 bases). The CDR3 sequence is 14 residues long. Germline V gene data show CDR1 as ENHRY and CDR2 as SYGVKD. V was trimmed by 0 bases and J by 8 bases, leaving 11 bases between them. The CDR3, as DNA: TGTGCCATCAGTGAGTCGGGACTCTGGGATGAGCAGTTCTTC. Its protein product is CAISESGLWDEQFF.

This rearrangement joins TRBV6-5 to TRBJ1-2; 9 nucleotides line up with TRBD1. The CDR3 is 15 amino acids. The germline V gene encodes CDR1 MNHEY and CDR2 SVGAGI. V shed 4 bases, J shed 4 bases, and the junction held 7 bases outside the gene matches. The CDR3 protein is CASSSDRGLLYGYTF. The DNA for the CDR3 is TGTGCCAGCAGTTCGGACAGGGGCCTCCTCTATGGCTACACCTTC.

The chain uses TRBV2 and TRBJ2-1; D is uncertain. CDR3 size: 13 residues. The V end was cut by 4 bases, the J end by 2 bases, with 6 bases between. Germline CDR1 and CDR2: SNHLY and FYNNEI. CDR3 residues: CASSAGPYNEQFF. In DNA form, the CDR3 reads TGTGCCAGCAGTGCTGGCCCCTACAATGAGCAGTTCTTC.

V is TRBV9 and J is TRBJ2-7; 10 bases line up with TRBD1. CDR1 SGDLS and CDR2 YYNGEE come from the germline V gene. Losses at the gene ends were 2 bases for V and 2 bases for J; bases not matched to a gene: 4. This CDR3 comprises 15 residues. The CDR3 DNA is TGTGCCAGCAGCGTCAGCGGGACAGGGGCCTACGAGCAGTACTTC. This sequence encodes CASSVSGTGAYEQYF.

The DNA of the CDR3 is TGTGCCAGCAGCGGAAGAGCAGACACAGGGGCACAAGAGACCCAGTACTTC. The encoded protein is CASSGRADTGAQETQYF. The genes are TRBV5-7 and TRBJ2-5; TRBD1 matches at 7 bases. TRBV5-7 is classed as an ORF, of uncertain function. This CDR3 has 17 residues. J gave up 2 bases and V 4 bases, and 14 bases lay outside the gene matches.

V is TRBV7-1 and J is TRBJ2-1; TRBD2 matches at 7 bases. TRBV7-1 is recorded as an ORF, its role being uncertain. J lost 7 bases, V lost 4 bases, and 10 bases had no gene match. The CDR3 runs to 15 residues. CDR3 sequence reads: CASSLNGGRANEQFF. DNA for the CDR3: TGTGCCAGCAGCTTAAATGGCGGGAGAGCAAATGAGCAGTTCTTC.

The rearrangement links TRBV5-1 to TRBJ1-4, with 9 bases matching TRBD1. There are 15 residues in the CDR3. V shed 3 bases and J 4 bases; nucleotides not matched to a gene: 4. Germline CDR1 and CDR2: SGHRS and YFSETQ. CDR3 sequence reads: CASSSGQGRNEKLFF. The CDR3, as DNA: TGCGCCAGCAGCTCCGGACAGGGGCGTAATGAAAAACTGTTTTTT.

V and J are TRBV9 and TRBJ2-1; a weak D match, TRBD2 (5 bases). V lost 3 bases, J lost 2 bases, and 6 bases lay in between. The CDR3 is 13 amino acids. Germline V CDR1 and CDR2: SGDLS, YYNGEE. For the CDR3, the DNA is TGTGCCAGCAGCGCCGGGACCTACAATGAGCAGTTCTTC. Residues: CASSAGTYNEQFF. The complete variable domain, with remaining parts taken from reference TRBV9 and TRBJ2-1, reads DSGVTQTPKHLITATGQRVTLRCSPRSGDLSVYWYQQSLDQGLQFLIQYYNGEERAKGNILERFSAQQFPDLHSELNLSSLELGDSALYFCASSAGTYNEQFFGPGTRLTVL.

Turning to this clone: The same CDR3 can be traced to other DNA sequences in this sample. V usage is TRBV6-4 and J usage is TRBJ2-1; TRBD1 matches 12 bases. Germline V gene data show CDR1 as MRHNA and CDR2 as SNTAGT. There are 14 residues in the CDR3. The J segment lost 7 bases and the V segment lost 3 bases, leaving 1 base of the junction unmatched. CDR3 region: CASSEGQGANEQFF. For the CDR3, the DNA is TGTGCCAGCAGTGAGGGACAGGGGGCGAATGAGCAGTTCTTC.

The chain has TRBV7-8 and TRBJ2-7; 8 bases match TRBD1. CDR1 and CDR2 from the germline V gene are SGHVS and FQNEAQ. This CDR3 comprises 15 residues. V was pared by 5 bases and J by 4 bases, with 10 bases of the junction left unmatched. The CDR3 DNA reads TGTGCCAGCAGCCAGGACAGGGCGGGCCTGTACGAGCAGTACTTC. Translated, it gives CASSQDRAGLYEQYF. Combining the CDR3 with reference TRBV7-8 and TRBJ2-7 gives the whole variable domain GAGVSQSPRYKVAKRGQDVALRCDPISGHVSLFWYQQALGQGPEFLTYFQNEAQLDKSGLPSDRFFAERPEGSVSTLKIQRTQQEDSAVYLCASSQDRAGLYEQYFGPGTRLTVT.

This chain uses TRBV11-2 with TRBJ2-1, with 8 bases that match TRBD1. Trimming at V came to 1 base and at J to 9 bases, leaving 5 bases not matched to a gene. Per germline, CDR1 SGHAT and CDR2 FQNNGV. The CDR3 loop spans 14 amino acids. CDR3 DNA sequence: TGTGCCAGCAGCTTAGGATTCGGGACAGGTGAGCAGTTCTTC. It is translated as CASSLGFGTGEQFF.

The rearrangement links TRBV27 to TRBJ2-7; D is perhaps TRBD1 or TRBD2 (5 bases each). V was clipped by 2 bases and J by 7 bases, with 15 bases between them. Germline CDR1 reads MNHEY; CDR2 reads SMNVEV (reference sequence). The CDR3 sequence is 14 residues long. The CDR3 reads CASSLEGPPGEQYF. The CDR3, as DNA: TGTGCCAGCAGTTTAGAGGGACCGCCGGGGGAGCAGTACTTC.

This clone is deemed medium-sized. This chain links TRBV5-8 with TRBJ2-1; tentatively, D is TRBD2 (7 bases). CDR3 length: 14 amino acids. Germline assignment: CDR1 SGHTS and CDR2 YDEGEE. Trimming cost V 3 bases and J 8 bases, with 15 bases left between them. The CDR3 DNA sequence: TGTGCCAGCAGCTCCCTACAGGGAGGGGATGAGCAGTTCTTC. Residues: CASSSLQGGDEQFF.

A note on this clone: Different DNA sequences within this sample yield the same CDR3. CDR3 amino acids: CASSFRGSYEQYF. CDR3 DNA: TGTGCCAGCAGTTTTAGGGGCTCCTACGAGCAGTACTTC. The V gene is TRBV28, the J gene TRBJ2-7, with D possibly TRBD1 on 5 matching bases. V gave up 3 bases and J gave up 0 bases, with 6 bases separating them. Germline CDR1 and CDR2: MDHEN and SYDVKM. The CDR3 runs 13 residues.

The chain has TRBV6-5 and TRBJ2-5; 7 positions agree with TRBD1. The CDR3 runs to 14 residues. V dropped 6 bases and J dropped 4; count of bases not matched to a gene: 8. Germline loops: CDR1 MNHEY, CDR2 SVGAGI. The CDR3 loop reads CASRVQGRGETQYF. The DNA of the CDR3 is TGTGCCAGCAGAGTACAGGGGAGAGGAGAGACCCAGTACTTC.

Written as DNA, the CDR3 is TGTGCCAGCAGCCCCAGAGGACTAGCTGGAGAGACCCAGTACTTC. It is translated as CASSPRGLAGETQYF. The V call is TRBV5-4, the J call TRBJ2-5; TRBD2 aligns across 8 bases. This CDR3 has 15 amino acids. The junction had 9 bases not matched to a gene; V was cut back by 4 bases and J by 4 bases. Per the germline V gene, CDR1 is SGHNT and CDR2 is YYREEE (reference sequence).

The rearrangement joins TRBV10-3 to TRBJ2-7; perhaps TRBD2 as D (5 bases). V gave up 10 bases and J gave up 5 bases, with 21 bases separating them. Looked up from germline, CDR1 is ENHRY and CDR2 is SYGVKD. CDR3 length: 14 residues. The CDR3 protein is CASSPYLEGDEQYF. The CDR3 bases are TGTGCCAGCAGCCCCTACCTCGAGGGCGACGAGCAGTACTTC.